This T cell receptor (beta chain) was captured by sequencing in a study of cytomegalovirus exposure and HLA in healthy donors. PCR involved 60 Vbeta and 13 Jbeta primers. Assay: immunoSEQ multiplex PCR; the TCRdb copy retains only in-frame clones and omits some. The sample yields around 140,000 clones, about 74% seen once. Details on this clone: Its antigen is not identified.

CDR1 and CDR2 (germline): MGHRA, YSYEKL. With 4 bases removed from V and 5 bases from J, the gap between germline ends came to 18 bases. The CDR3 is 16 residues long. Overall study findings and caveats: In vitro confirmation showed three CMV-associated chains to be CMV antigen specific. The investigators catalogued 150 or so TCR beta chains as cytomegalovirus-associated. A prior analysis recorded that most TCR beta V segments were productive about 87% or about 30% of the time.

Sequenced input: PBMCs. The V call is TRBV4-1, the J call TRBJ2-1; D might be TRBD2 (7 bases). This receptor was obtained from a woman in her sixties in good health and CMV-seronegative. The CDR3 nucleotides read TGCGCCAGCAGCCGGATGGGGGCTAGCGGACACAATGAGCAGTTCTTC. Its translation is CASSRMGASGHNEQFF.